The rows below give T cell receptor beta chains drawn from one sample of a study of blood T cell repertoires in COVID-19. Measured with immunoSEQ multiplex PCR; TCRdb has only the in-frame clones, and not every one. Of under 250,000 clones in the sample, roughly 80% were seen once. Specimen: peripheral blood. These receptors were taken from a woman in her seventies with acute or convalescent COVID-19. The CDR3 runs from the conserved cysteine through the conserved F or W. Each record gives: CDR3 length, clone size, D gene, J gene, V gene, CDR3 protein, CDR3 DNA. A D gene is named only where the DNA matches it firmly. Some rows have no size entry. The others give once, few or many, or a class for an expanded clone.

13 | NA | NA | TRBJ1-5 | TRBV2 | CASSVDSNQPQHF | TGTGCCAGCAGTGTGGACTCAAATCAGCCCCAGCATTTT
14 | NA | NA | TRBJ1-1 | TRBV2 | CASSEILANTEAFF | TGTGCCAGCAGTGAAATTTTGGCGAACACTGAAGCTTTCTTT
15 | NA | TRBD2 | TRBJ2-3 | TRBV30 | CAWTRTSGGLDTQYF | TGTGCCTGGACCCGGACTAGCGGGGGACTAGATACGCAGTATTTT
13 | NA | NA | TRBJ2-3 | TRBV12-3/TRBV12-4 | CASSLRGTDTQYF | TGTGCCAGCAGTCTCAGGGGCACAGATACGCAGTATTTT
12 | few | NA | TRBJ1-5 | TRBV28 | CASFGSNQPQHF | TGTGCCAGCTTCGGTAGCAATCAGCCCCAGCATTTT
15 | NA | NA | TRBJ1-1 | TRBV5-5 | CASSLALATLYEAFF | TGTGCCAGCAGCTTGGCTTTAGCGACCCTTTATGAAGCTTTCTTT
15 | NA | TRBD1 | TRBJ1-5 | TRBV7-2 | CASSLTDRSNQPQHF | TGTGCCAGCAGCCTCACGGACAGGAGCAATCAGCCCCAGCATTTT
15 | NA | TRBD1 | TRBJ2-2 | TRBV19 | CASSTGTGDIGELFF | TGTGCCAGTAGTACCGGGACAGGGGACATCGGGGAGCTGTTTTTT
13 | NA | NA | TRBJ2-1 | TRBV6-2/TRBV6-3 | CASSHDRYNEQFF | TGTGCCAGCAGCCACGACAGATACAATGAGCAGTTCTTC
16 | NA | TRBD1 | TRBJ1-1 | TRBV28 | CASRADRGVANTEAFF | TGTGCCAGCAGGGCTGACAGGGGAGTTGCGAACACTGAAGCTTTCTTT
12 | NA | NA | TRBJ1-2 | TRBV2 | CASSPNLYGYTF | TGTGCCAGCAGTCCTAACCTCTATGGCTACACCTTC
13 | NA | NA | TRBJ1-5 | TRBV4-3 | CASSQDRNQPQHF | TGCGCCAGCAGCCAAGACCGTAATCAGCCCCAGCATTTT
17 | NA | TRBD2 | TRBJ2-3 | TRBV24-1 | CATSDPTGLMGPDTQYF | TGTGCCACCAGTGACCCTACGGGACTAATGGGCCCAGATACGCAGTATTTT
16 | NA | TRBD1 | TRBJ1-1 | TRBV6-2/TRBV6-3 | CASSPDRAPLNTEAFF | TGTGCCAGCAGCCCAGACAGGGCGCCTTTGAACACTGAAGCTTTCTTT
15 | NA | TRBD1 | TRBJ1-1 | TRBV27 | CASSVYRGWDTEAFF | TGTGCCAGCAGTGTATACAGGGGGTGGGACACTGAAGCTTTCTTT
13 | NA | NA | TRBJ2-7 | TRBV5-4 | CASSLAGVDEQYF | TGTGCCAGCAGCTTGGCAGGTGTTGATGAGCAGTACTTC
18 | NA | TRBD1 | TRBJ1-6 | TRBV20-1 | CSASRDRGGKSYNSPLHF | TGCAGTGCTAGTAGGGACAGGGGCGGAAAGTCCTATAATTCACCCCTCCACTTT
16 | once | NA | TRBJ1-6 | TRBV4-3 | CASSQQRQETSSPLHF | TGCGCCAGCAGCCAACAAAGACAGGAGACGAGTTCACCCCTCCACTTT
16 | NA | NA | TRBJ1-5 | TRBV30 | CAWSGLGGASNQPQHF | TGTGCCTGGAGTGGCCTTGGGGGGGCGAGCAATCAGCCCCAGCATTTT
13 | NA | NA | TRBJ1-1 | TRBV5-5 | CASSLGWLTEAFF | TGTGCCAGCAGCTTGGGGTGGCTGACTGAAGCTTTCTTT
14 | NA | NA | TRBJ1-1 | TRBV15 | CATSTADLNTEAFF | TGTGCCACCAGCACAGCGGACCTAAACACTGAAGCTTTCTTT
12 | NA | NA | TRBJ1-5 | TRBV7-9 | CASSGGLQPQHF | TGTGCCAGCAGCGGCGGGTTACAGCCCCAGCATTTT
18 | NA | NA | TRBJ1-6 | TRBV11-2 | CASSSGQIARTYNSPLHF | TGTGCCAGCAGCTCAGGACAAATAGCTCGCACCTATAATTCACCCCTCCACTTT
16 | once | TRBD2 | TRBJ2-5 | TRBV9 | CASSVASYGGAETQYF | TGTGCCAGCAGCGTAGCCTCCTACGGGGGGGCGGAGACCCAGTACTTC
15 | NA | TRBD2 | TRBJ2-2 | TRBV9 | CASSVLAGGHGELFF | TGTGCCAGCAGCGTACTAGCGGGAGGGCACGGGGAGCTGTTTTTT
14 | NA | NA | TRBJ1-1 | TRBV10-3 | CAINQQGSGTEAFF | TGTGCCATCAACCAACAGGGTTCGGGGACTGAAGCTTTCTTT
15 | NA | NA | TRBJ1-6 | TRBV4-3 | CASSQARQEKAPLHF | TGCGCCAGCAGCCAGGCTAGACAGGAGAAGGCACCCCTCCACTTT
13 | NA | NA | TRBJ2-7 | TRBV7-8 | CASSTTVSYEQYF | TGTGCCAGCAGCACGACAGTTTCCTACGAGCAGTACTTC
15 | NA | NA | TRBJ1-6 | TRBV6-4 | CASSDSPGLHSPLHF | TGTGCCAGCAGTGACTCCCCAGGCTTGCATTCACCCCTCCACTTT
16 | NA | TRBD1 | TRBJ1-6 | TRBV28 | CASGRQGTLYNSPLHF | TGTGCCAGCGGAAGACAGGGGACCCTCTATAATTCACCCCTCCACTTT
15 | NA | TRBD1 | TRBJ1-2 | TRBV28 | CASSVGTGVDYGYTF | TGTGCCAGCAGTGTGGGGACAGGGGTGGACTATGGCTACACCTTC
14 | NA | NA | TRBJ1-5 | TRBV7-2 | CASSPGDSNQPQHF | TGTGCCAGCAGCCCAGGGGATAGCAATCAGCCCCAGCATTTT
14 | NA | TRBD1 | TRBJ1-1 | TRBV27 | CASSFGTGGVRAFF | TGTGCCAGCAGTTTCGGGACAGGGGGGGTTCGGGCTTTCTTT
15 | NA | NA | TRBJ1-3 | TRBV28 | CASSLLSGAGNTIYF | TGTGCCAGCAGTTTATTATCAGGGGCTGGAAACACCATATATTTT
12 | NA | NA | TRBJ2-7 | TRBV6-2/TRBV6-3 | CASSPALGEQYF | TGTGCCAGCAGTCCAGCACTAGGCGAGCAGTACTTC
12 | NA | NA | TRBJ2-2 | TRBV5-4 | CASSPDSGELFF | TGTGCCAGCAGCCCCGACTCCGGGGAGCTGTTTTTT
13 | NA | NA | TRBJ2-1 | TRBV11-3 | CASSSQGYNEQFF | TGTGCCAGCAGCTCACAGGGTTACAATGAGCAGTTCTTC
14 | NA | TRBD1 | TRBJ1-1 | TRBV5-1 | CASSLRSVGGAAFF | TGCGCCAGCAGCTTGAGATCCGTAGGGGGCGCAGCTTTCTTT
15 | NA | TRBD1 | TRBJ2-3 | TRBV7-2 | CASSRQGAYTDTQYF | TGTGCCAGCAGCAGACAGGGGGCGTACACAGATACGCAGTATTTT
14 | NA | NA | TRBJ2-7 | TRBV6-2/TRBV6-3 | CASSYSGLSYEQYF | TGTGCCAGCAGTTACTCGGGACTCAGCTACGAGCAGTACTTC
16 | once | TRBD1 | TRBJ1-5 | TRBV24-1 | CATSDSRTGPPQPQHF | TGTGCCACCAGTGATTCGCGGACAGGGCCCCCTCAGCCCCAGCATTTT
15 | NA | NA | TRBJ1-2 | TRBV9 | CASSVDPGVIYGYTF | TGTGCCAGCAGCGTAGACCCAGGGGTGATATATGGCTACACCTTC
16 | once | NA | TRBJ1-2 | TRBV6-6 | CASSPGTPNLYYGYTF | TGTGCCAGCAGTCCCGGGACACCGAATTTATACTATGGCTACACCTTC
13 | NA | NA | TRBJ2-7 | TRBV7-2 | CASSLVAPYEQYF | TGTGCCAGCAGCTTAGTGGCACCCTACGAGCAGTACTTC